The sequence of this TCR beta chain was determined in a study of blood T cell repertoires in COVID-19. As for the study in general: Collection of acute and convalescent COVID-19 samples took place in the United States, Italy and Spain. The cDNA or gDNA used as material had been derived from T cells, B-cell-depleted T cells, or PBMCs.

Trimming cost V 4 bases and J 7 bases; bases outside gene matches: 9. Germline values: CDR1 ENHRY, CDR2 SYGVKD. The CDR3 has 15 amino acids. Enrollment of patients from Seattle took place during active infection, with longitudinal follow-up. Per the original data handling: Amplification of reference gene primers was used by the study to estimate nucleated cell counts. The assay was immunoSEQ multiplex PCR, and TCRdb's table has in-frame clones only and misses some. V, J and clone size are taken as reported in that table, and D and trimming were inferred from the DNA itself. The data contain hundreds of thousands of clones, 88% of them seen just once; the ten biggest clones take up about 6.7%.

The receptor comes from a woman in her 70s with COVID-19, enrolled during active disease. The sample was peripheral blood. This rearrangement joins TRBV10-3 to TRBJ1-2; 10 nucleotides match TRBD1. The CDR3 region is CAISGSVGTGVGYTF. CDR3 bases: TGTGCCATCAGTGGGTCCGTCGGGACAGGGGTTGGCTACACCTTC.